The 28 T cell receptor beta chains below come from one sample, sequenced in a study of CD8 T cells in Susac syndrome. Roughly 0.5 to 1 ug RNA was reverse transcribed with random hexamers. TCRdb passed the immunoSEQ multiplex PCR reads through MiXCR, listing each CDR3 protein once. The sample records 330,000 or so distinct CDR3 sequences, 89% being singletons. The sequenced material came from CD8+ T cells from PBMCs. The receptors come from a human donor with multiple sclerosis.

The V call is TRBV20-1, the J call TRBJ2-1; 13 positions agree with TRBD2. Germline CDR1 reads DFQATT; CDR2 reads SNEGSKA (reference sequence). The CDR3 runs 15 residues. V dropped 4 bases and J dropped 9; count of bases not matched to a gene: 9. The CDR3 loop reads CSAIAGLAGSVEQFF. The CDR3 DNA reads as TGCAGTGCTATCGCGGGACTAGCGGGATCGGTTGAGCAGTTCTTC.

On this clonotype itself: One end of the junction does not line up with germline, which may come from a read error. The V call is TRBV28, the J call TRBJ1-1; D is undetermined. CDR3 length: 12 residues. Germline loops: CDR1 MDHEN, CDR2 SYDVKM. DNA for the CDR3: TGTGCCAGCAGTTTATGGGGCAGCCTCACCCGTTTT. The encoded protein is CASSLWGSLTRF.

The rearrangement joins TRBV21-1 to TRBJ2-1; the table's D gene call, TRBD2, was not cross checked with the DNA. TRBV21-1 is a pseudogene segment. The CDR3 loop spans 17 amino acids. CDR3 nucleotides: TGTGCCAGCAGCACCCCCGGGACTAGCGGGAGGATGGATGAGCAGTTCTTC. Encoded protein: CASSTPGTSGRMDEQFF.

This sequence joins TRBV3-1 and TRBJ1-5; tentatively, D is TRBD1 (5 bases). The CDR3 spans 15 residues. Germline V gives CDR1 LGHDT, CDR2 YNNKEL (reference sequence). Trimming pared 4 bases from V and 6 bases from J, leaving 16 bases between. CDR3 region: CASSPKIGGGQPQHF. The CDR3 DNA is TGTGCCAGCAGCCCCAAGATCGGTGGGGGTCAGCCCCAGCATTTT.

This clonotype was detected only a few times. The chain couples TRBV2 to TRBJ1-5; D gene uncertain. This CDR3 is built from 12 residues. CDR1 is SNHLY, CDR2 FYNNEI, per germline. Deletions cut 6 bases from V and 5 bases from J, with 8 bases between. In DNA form, the CDR3 reads TGTGCCAGCAGGGGTATCGATCAGCCCCAGCATTTT. Its translation is CASRGIDQPQHF.

The chain recombines TRBV6-5 with TRBJ2-5; D is unresolved. Germline V CDR1 and CDR2: MNHEY, SVGAGI. Trimming removed 4 bases at V and 5 bases at J, with 17 bases between. The CDR3 has 15 residues. The CDR3: CASSLGRPSLETQYF. Written as DNA, the CDR3 is TGTGCCAGCAGTTTAGGACGTCCCTCTTTGGAGACCCAGTACTTC.

This chain uses TRBV20-1 with TRBJ1-1; 9 bases line up with TRBD1. The CDR3 loop spans 14 amino acids. CDR1 and CDR2 from the germline V gene are DFQATT and SNEGSKA (reference sequence). J was trimmed by 0 bases and V by 6 bases; bases with no gene match: 5. CDR3 nucleotides: TGCAGTGCGAACGGACAGGGGATGAACACTGAAGCTTTCTTT. The encoded protein is CSANGQGMNTEAFF.

The CDR3: CASSRGALPYEQYF. In nucleotides, the CDR3 is TGCGCCAGCAGCCGTGGGGCGCTCCCCTACGAGCAGTACTTC. The chain combines TRBV4-1 with TRBJ2-7, with D possibly TRBD1 on 5 matching bases. The germline CDR1 and CDR2 sequences are MGHRA and YSYEKL. This CDR3 region has 14 residues. V lost 4 bases and J 2 bases, leaving 12 bases between the germline ends.

The chain links TRBV10-3 to TRBJ2-7; tentative D call: TRBD1 (6 bases). V was shortened by 2 bases and J by 0 bases, with 17 bases between the two germline ends. Germline V gene lookup returns CDR1 ENHRY and CDR2 SYGVKD. The CDR3 is made up of 17 amino acids. Here the CDR3 reads CAISEQFSGTSSYEQYF. In nucleotides, the CDR3 is TGTGCCATCAGTGAGCAATTTTCTGGGACAAGCTCCTACGAGCAGTACTTC.

The V gene is TRBV4-2, the J gene TRBJ2-4; D possibly uses TRBD1 or TRBD2 (6 bases each). The CDR3 loop spans 17 amino acids. Deletions cut 0 bases from V and 6 bases from J, with 18 bases between. The germline CDR1 and CDR2 sequences are LGHNA and YNFKEQ. The CDR3 is CASSQDSWGAGGNIQYF. The DNA for the CDR3 is TGTGCCAGCAGCCAAGATTCGTGGGGGGCCGGGGGAAACATTCAGTACTTC.

V usage is TRBV7-9 and J usage is TRBJ2-1; D unclear. V was cut by 3 bases and J by 0 bases, with 3 bases left in between. The CDR3 covers 13 residues. The germline V gene encodes CDR1 SEHNR and CDR2 FQNEAQ (reference sequence). The CDR3 region has the DNA TGTGCCAGCAGCTTTTACTCCTACAATGAGCAGTTCTTC. It translates to CASSFYSYNEQFF.

This chain connects TRBV4-2 to TRBJ1-2, with TRBD1 matching over 7 bases. The V gene end was trimmed by 1 base and the J gene end by 1 base; junction bases not matched to a gene: 12. CDR1 and CDR2 from the germline V gene are LGHNA and YNFKEQ. This CDR3 has 18 residues. CDR3 amino acids: CASSQGPLLTGLNYGYTF. CDR3 coding DNA: TGTGCCAGCAGCCAAGGGCCCCTCTTGACAGGGCTTAACTATGGCTACACCTTC.

The chain is built from TRBV9 and TRBJ2-1; tentative D call: TRBD2 (6 bases). Trimming stripped 0 bases from V and 4 bases from J, with 11 bases between. Germline CDR1 reads SGDLS; CDR2 reads YYNGEE. The CDR3 extends over 15 amino acids. The CDR3 is CASSVGASAYNEQFF. The CDR3 DNA is TGTGCCAGCAGCGTAGGCGCTAGCGCGTACAATGAGCAGTTCTTC.

This clonotype was seen a few times. V and J are TRBV12-3 or TRBV12-4 and TRBJ2-7; 8 nucleotides agree with TRBD1. This CDR3 has 14 residues. V gave up 3 bases and J gave up 3 bases; unmatched junction bases: 4. The CDR3, as DNA: TGTGCCAGCAGTTTGGGACAGGCGCACTACGAGCAGTACTTC. Protein: CASSLGQAHYEQYF.

The chain couples TRBV9 to TRBJ2-2; D is unclear. V was shortened by 0 bases and J by 4 bases, with 7 bases between the two germline ends. The length of the CDR3 is 14 residues. In germline, CDR1 is SGDLS, CDR2 YYNGEE. The CDR3 DNA follows: TGTGCCAGCAGCGTAGCTACGCCCACCGGGGAGCTGTTTTTT. Translation: CASSVATPTGELFF.

J is TRBJ2-1 and V is TRBV4-3, with TRBD2 matching 9 bases. This CDR3 is built from 18 residues. With V trimmed by 1 base and J by 9 bases, 16 bases remained unmatched. Germline V gene lookup returns CDR1 LGHNA and CDR2 YSLEER. The CDR3 is CASSQASRGGAIAVEQFF. The CDR3 nucleotides are TGCGCCAGCAGCCAAGCGTCTCGCGGGGGGGCCATAGCGGTTGAGCAGTTCTTC.

The rearrangement uses TRBV4-2 and TRBJ2-1; D is uncertain. The CDR3 has 14 residues. V lost 0 bases and J 6 bases, leaving 9 bases between the germline ends. In germline, CDR1 is LGHNA, CDR2 YNFKEQ. CDR3: CASSQDWLLNEQFF. The CDR3 coding sequence is TGTGCCAGCAGCCAAGATTGGCTCCTCAATGAGCAGTTCTTC.

The chain employs TRBV29-1 and TRBJ2-7; the D gene is possibly TRBD1 (5 bases). This CDR3 is built from 14 residues. With 4 bases removed from V and 2 bases from J, the gap between germline ends came to 15 bases. Germline assignment: CDR1 SQVTM and CDR2 ANQGSEA. The DNA for the CDR3 is TGCAGCGTTGGACAGAGTAATCGGGCCTACGAGCAGTACTTC. Translating gives CSVGQSNRAYEQYF.

The chain has TRBV11-2 and TRBJ2-5, with D possibly matching TRBD1 (6 bases). V lost 7 bases and J 5 bases, leaving 8 bases between the germline ends. This CDR3 comprises 11 residues. Germline lookup yields CDR1 SGHAT and CDR2 FQNNGV. This CDR3 reads CASTQGETQYF. CDR3 nucleotide sequence: TGTGCCAGCACCCAGGGGGAGACCCAGTACTTC.

The genes are TRBV9 and TRBJ2-2, with D hard to call. Germline-derived CDR1 and CDR2 are SGDLS and YYNGEE. Trimming stripped 0 bases from V and 5 bases from J, with 14 bases between. The CDR3 sequence is 16 residues long. This chain's CDR3 is CASSVGGGHVTGELFF. CDR3 nucleotides: TGTGCCAGCAGCGTAGGAGGCGGCCATGTGACCGGGGAGCTGTTTTTT.

The chain has TRBV12-3 or TRBV12-4 and TRBJ2-5, with a tentative D call TRBD1 (5 bases). Deletions cut 6 bases from V and 5 bases from J, with 16 bases between. CDR3 length: 14 residues. This CDR3 reads CASRVGRVWETQYF. CDR3 DNA sequence: TGTGCCAGCAGGGTGGGCAGGGTTTGGGAGACCCAGTACTTC.

The CDR3 loop is CASSWEKRGYEQYF. CDR3 DNA: TGCGCCAGCAGCTGGGAGAAGCGGGGTTACGAGCAGTACTTC. The chain carries TRBV4-1 and TRBJ2-7, with TRBD2 identical over 7 bases. This CDR3 is 14 amino acids long. Germline CDR1 and CDR2: MGHRA and YSYEKL. V shed 5 bases and J 4 bases; nucleotides not matched to a gene: 8.

The V and J genes are TRBV12-3 or TRBV12-4 and TRBJ2-7; D may match TRBD1 or TRBD2 (5 bases each). The germline V and J ends were trimmed by 6 bases and 6 bases, with 15 bases remaining between them. This CDR3 region has 13 residues. This CDR3 reads CASSPLRDGEQYF. The CDR3 nucleotides are TGTGCCAGCAGCCCCCTTAGGGACGGCGAGCAGTACTTC.

The sample holds a few counts of this clonotype. CDR3: CASSRPREQYF. DNA for the CDR3: TGCGCCAGCAGTCGACCCCGGGAGCAGTACTTC. The V and J genes are TRBV23-1 and TRBJ2-7; D unresolved. TRBV23-1 is an ORF for which the function is uncertain. This CDR3 contains 11 residues. V gave up 4 bases and J gave up 7 bases, with 8 bases separating them.

This clonotype was seen a single time. This sequence joins TRBV19 and TRBJ2-5, with 7 bases identical to TRBD2. The CDR3 consists of 16 residues. V shed 1 base, J shed 4 bases, and the junction held 9 bases outside the gene matches. CDR1 LNHDA and CDR2 SQIVND come from the germline V gene (reference sequence). CDR3 in amino acids: CASSIAVGGSPETQYF. In DNA, the CDR3 is TGTGCCAGTAGTATAGCGGTCGGGGGGTCCCCAGAGACCCAGTACTTC.

The CDR3 protein is CASSPGPSKSQPQHF. The CDR3 DNA reads as TGTGCCAGCAGCCCGGGACCTTCAAAGAGTCAGCCCCAGCATTTT. The chain has TRBV5-4 and TRBJ1-5, with D possibly TRBD1 on 5 matching bases. The V gene's germline CDR1 is SGHNT and CDR2 YYREEE (reference sequence). The CDR3 is made up of 15 amino acids. Trimming stripped 4 bases from V and 6 bases from J, with 17 bases between.

The chain carries TRBV28 and TRBJ2-1, with D unclear. The germline V gene encodes CDR1 MDHEN and CDR2 SYDVKM. V shed 4 bases and J shed 6 bases, with 10 bases lying between them. The CDR3 runs to 13 residues. CDR3 loop: CASSSRLVNEQFF. In nucleotides, the CDR3 is TGTGCCAGCAGTTCCCGACTCGTCAATGAGCAGTTCTTC.

The rearrangement links TRBV20-1 to TRBJ1-2; D gene unclear. Germline CDR1 is DFQATT and CDR2 is SNEGSKA (reference sequence). This CDR3 is 12 amino acids long. The V end was cut by 3 bases, the J end by 4 bases, with 9 bases between. In nucleotides, the CDR3 is TGCAGTGCTAGGGAACAGCTCTATGGCTACACCTTC. It specifies CSAREQLYGYTF.